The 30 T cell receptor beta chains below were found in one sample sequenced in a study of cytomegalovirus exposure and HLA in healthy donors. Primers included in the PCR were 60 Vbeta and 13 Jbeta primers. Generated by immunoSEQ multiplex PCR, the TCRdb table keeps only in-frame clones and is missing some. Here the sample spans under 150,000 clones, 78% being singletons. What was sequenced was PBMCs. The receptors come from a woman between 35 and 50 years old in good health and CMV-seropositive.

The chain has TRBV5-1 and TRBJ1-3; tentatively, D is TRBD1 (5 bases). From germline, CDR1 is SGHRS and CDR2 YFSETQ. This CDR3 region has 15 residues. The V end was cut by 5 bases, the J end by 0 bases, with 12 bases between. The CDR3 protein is CASRRDGSSGNTIYF. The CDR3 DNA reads TGCGCCAGCAGGCGGGACGGAAGCTCTGGAAACACCATATATTTT.

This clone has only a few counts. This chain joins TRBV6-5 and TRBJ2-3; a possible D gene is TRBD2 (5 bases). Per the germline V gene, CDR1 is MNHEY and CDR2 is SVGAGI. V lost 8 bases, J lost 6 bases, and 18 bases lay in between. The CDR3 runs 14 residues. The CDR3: CASGPPPTGDTQYF. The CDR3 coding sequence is TGTGCCAGCGGTCCCCCCCCTACGGGGGATACGCAGTATTTT.

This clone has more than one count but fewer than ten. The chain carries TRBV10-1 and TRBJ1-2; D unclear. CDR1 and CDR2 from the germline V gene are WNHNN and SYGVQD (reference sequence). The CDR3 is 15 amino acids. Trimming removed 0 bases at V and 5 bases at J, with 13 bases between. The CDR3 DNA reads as TGCGCCAGCAGTGAGTCGCCTCTCCGGGGTTATGGCTACACCTTC. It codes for CASSESPLRGYGYTF.

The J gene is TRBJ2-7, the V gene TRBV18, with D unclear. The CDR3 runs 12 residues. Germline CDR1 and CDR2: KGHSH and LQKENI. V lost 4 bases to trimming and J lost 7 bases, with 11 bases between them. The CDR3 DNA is TGTGCCAGCTCACTACCACCGGAGGAGCAGTACTTC. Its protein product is CASSLPPEEQYF.

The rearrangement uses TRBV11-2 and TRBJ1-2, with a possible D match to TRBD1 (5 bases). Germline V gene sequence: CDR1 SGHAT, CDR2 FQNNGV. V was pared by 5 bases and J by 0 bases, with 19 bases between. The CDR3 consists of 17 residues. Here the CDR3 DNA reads TGTGCCAGCAGCGCCCCTGGGGCAGGAGGGACTAACTATGGCTACACCTTC. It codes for CASSAPGAGGTNYGYTF.

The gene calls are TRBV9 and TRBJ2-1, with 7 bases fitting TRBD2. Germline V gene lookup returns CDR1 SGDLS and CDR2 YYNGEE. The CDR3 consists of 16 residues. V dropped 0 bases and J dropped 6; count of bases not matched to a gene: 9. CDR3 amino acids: CASSVAGGRPFNEQFF. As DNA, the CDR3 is TGTGCCAGCAGCGTAGCGGGCGGGAGACCGTTCAATGAGCAGTTCTTC.

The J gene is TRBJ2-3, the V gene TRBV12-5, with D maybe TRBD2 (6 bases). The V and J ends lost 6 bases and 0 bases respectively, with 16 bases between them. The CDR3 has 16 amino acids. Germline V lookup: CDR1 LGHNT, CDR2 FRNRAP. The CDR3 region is CASGYGTLSSTDTQYF. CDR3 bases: TGTGCTAGTGGGTACGGGACTCTAAGTAGCACAGATACGCAGTATTTT.

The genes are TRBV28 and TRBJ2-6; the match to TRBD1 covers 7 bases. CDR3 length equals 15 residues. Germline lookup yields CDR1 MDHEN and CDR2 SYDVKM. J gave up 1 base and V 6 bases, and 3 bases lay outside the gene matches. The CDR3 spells CASSRQGSGANVLTF. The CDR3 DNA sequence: TGTGCCAGCAGCCGACAGGGATCTGGGGCCAACGTCCTGACTTTC.

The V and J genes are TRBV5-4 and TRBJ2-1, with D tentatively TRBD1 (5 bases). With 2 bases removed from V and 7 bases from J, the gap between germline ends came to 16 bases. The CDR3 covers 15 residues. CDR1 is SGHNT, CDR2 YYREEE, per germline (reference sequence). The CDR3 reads CASSLVNQGRNEQFF. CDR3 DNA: TGTGCCAGCAGCTTAGTTAACCAGGGTAGGAATGAGCAGTTCTTC.

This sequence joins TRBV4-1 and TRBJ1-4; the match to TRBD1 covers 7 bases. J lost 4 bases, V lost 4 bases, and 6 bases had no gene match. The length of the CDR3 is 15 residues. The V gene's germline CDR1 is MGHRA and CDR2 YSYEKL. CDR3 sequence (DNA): TGCGCCAGCAGCCGTATCGGGACAGATAATGAAAAACTGTTTTTT. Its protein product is CASSRIGTDNEKLFF.

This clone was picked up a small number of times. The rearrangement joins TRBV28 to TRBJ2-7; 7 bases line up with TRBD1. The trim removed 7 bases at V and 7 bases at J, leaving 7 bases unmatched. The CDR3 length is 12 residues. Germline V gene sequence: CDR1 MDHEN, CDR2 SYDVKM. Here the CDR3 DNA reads TGTGCCAGCACCGAGACAGGGCGTGAGCAGTACTTC. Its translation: CASTETGREQYF.

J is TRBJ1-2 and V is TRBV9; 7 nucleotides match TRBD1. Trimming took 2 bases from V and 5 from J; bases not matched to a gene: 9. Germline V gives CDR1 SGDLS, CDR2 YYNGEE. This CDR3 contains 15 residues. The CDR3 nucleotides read TGTGCCAGCAGCGTGTCGACAGGGAAGGGATATGGCTACACCTTC. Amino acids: CASSVSTGKGYGYTF.

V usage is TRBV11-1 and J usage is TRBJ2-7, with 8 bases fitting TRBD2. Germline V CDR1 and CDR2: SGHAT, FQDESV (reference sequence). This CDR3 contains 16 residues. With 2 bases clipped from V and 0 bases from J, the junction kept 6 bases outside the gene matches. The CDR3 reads CASSLRQSGSSYEQYF. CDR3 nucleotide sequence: TGTGCCAGCAGCTTAAGGCAGAGCGGGAGCTCCTACGAGCAGTACTTC.

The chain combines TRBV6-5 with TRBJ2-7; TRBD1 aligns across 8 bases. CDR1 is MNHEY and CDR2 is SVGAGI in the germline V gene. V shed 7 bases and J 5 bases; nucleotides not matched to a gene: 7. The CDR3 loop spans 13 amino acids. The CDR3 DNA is TGTGCCAGCACCTTACAGGGGGGCAACGAGCAGTACTTC. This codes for CASTLQGGNEQYF.

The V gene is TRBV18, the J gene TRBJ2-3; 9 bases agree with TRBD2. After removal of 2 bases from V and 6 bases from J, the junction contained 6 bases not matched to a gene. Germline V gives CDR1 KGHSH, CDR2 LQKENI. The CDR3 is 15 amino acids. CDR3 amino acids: CASSPAVAGVDTQYF. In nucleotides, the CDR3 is TGTGCCAGCTCACCAGCAGTAGCGGGAGTTGATACGCAGTATTTT.

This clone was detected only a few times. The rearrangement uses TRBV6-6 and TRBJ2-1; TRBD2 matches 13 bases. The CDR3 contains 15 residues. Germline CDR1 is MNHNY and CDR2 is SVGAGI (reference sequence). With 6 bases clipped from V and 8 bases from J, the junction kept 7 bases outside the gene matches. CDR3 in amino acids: CASRGTSGRAHEQFF. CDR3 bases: TGTGCCAGCAGGGGAACTAGCGGGAGGGCCCATGAGCAGTTCTTC.

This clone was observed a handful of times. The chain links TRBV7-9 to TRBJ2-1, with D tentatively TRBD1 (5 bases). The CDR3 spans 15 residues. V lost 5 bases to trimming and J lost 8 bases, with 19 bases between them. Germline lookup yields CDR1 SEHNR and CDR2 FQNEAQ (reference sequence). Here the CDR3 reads CASSPGLESRDEQFF. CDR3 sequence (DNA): TGTGCCAGCAGCCCAGGGTTGGAGAGTCGCGATGAGCAGTTCTTC.

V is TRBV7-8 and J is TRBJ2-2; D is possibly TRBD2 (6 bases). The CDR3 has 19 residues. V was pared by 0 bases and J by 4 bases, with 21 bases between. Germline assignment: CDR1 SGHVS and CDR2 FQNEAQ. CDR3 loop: CASSLARIAGRVSTGELFF. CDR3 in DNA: TGTGCCAGCAGCTTAGCGCGGATCGCGGGAAGGGTGAGCACCGGGGAGCTGTTTTTT.

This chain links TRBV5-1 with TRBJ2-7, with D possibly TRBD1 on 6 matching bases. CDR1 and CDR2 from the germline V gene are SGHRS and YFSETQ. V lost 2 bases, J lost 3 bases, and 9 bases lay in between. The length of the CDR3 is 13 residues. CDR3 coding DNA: TGCGCCAGCAGCTTCGACAGGTACTACGAGCAGTACTTC. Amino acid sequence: CASSFDRYYEQYF. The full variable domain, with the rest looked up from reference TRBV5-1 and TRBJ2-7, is KAGVTQTPRYLIKTRGQQVTLSCSPISGHRSVSWYQQTPGQGLQFLFEYFSETQRNKGNFPGRFSGRQFSNSRSEMNVSTLELGDSALYLCASSFDRYYEQYFGPGTRLTVT.

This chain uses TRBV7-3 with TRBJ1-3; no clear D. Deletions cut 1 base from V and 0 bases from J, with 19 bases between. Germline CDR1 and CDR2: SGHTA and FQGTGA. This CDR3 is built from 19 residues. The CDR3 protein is CASSLNAHIPVHSGNTIYF. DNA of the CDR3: TGTGCCAGCAGCTTAAACGCTCATATTCCAGTACACTCTGGAAACACCATATATTTT.

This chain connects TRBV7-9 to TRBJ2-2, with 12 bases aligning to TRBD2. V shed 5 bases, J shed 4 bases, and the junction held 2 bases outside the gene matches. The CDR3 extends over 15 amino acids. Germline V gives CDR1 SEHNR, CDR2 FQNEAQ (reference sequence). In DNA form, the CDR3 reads TGTGCCAGCAGCCCGGGACTAGCGGGCACCGGGGAGCTGTTTTTT. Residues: CASSPGLAGTGELFF.

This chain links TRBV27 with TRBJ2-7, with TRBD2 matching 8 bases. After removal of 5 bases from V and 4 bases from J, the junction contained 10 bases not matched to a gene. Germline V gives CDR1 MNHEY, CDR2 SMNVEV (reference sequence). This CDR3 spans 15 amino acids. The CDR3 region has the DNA TGTGCCAGCAGTCACAGCGGGAGAAGGGTATACGAGCAGTACTTC. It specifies CASSHSGRRVYEQYF.

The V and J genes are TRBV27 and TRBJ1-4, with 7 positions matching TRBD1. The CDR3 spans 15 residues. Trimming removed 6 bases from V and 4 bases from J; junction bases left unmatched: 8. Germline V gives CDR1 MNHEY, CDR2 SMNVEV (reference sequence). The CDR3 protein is CASRQAGGINEKLFF. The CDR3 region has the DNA TGTGCCAGCAGGCAAGCAGGGGGGATTAATGAAAAACTGTTTTTT.

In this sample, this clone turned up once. CDR3 loop: CASSSLAGGEETQYF. Written as DNA, the CDR3 is TGTGCCAGCAGTTCCCTAGCGGGAGGGGAAGAGACCCAGTACTTC. This chain links TRBV6-5 with TRBJ2-5, with 12 bases that match TRBD2. Trimming cost V 4 bases and J 3 bases; bases outside gene matches: 3. Germline lookup yields CDR1 MNHEY and CDR2 SVGAGI. The CDR3 runs 15 residues.

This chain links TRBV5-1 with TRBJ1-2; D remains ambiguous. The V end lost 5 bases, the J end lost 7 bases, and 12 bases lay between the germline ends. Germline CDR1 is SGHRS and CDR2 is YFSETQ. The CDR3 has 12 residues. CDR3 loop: CASSLAGFGYTF. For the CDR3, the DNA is TGCGCCAGCAGTCTAGCGGGGTTTGGCTACACCTTC.

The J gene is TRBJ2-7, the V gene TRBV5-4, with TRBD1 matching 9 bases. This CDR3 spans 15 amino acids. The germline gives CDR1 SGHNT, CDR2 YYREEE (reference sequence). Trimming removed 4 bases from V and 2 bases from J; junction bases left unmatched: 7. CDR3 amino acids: CASSLGQGPAYEQYF. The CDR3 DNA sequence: TGTGCCAGCAGCCTGGGACAGGGACCTGCCTACGAGCAGTACTTC.

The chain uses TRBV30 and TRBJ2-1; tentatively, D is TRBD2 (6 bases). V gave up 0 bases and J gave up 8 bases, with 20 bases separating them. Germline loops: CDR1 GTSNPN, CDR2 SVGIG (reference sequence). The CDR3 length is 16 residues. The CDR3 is CAWSVRDSPVLDEQFF. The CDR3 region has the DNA TGTGCCTGGAGTGTACGGGACTCTCCCGTTTTGGATGAGCAGTTCTTC.

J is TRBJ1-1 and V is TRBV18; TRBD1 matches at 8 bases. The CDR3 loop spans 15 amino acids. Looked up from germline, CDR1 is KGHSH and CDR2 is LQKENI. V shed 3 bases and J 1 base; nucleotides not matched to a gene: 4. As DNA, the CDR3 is TGTGCCAGCTCACCGGCGGGACAGGCGAACACTGAAGCTTTCTTT. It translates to CASSPAGQANTEAFF.

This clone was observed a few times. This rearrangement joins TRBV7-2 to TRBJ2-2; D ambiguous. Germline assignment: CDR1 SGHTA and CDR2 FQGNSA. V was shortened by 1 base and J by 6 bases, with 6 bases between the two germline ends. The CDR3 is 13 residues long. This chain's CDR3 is CASSLDSPGELFF. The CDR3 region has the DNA TGTGCCAGCAGCTTAGACTCGCCCGGGGAGCTGTTTTTT.

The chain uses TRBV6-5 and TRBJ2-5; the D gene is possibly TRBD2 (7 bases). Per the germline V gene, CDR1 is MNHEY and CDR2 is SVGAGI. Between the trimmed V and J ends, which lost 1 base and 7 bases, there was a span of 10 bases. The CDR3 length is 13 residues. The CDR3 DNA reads TGTGCCAGCAGTTACTACAGGGAGGGGACCCAGTACTTC. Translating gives CASSYYREGTQYF.